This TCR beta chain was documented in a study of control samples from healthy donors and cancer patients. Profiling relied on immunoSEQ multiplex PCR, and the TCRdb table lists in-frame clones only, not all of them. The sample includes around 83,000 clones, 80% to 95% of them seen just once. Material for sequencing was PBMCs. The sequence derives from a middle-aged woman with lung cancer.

CDR3 region: CASSESRQLTYEQYF. The CDR3 nucleotides are TGTGCCAGCAGTGAATCTAGACAGCTTACCTACGAGCAGTACTTC. The rearrangement joins TRBV25-1 to TRBJ2-7, with a possible D match to TRBD1 (5 bases). This CDR3 has 15 residues. Germline-derived CDR1 and CDR2 are MGHDK and SYGVNS. V lost 1 base and J 2 bases, leaving 12 bases between the germline ends.